These 16 T cell receptor beta chains were all obtained from the same sample, sequenced in a study of T cell responses to AZD1222 COVID-19 vaccine. Measured with immunoSEQ multiplex PCR; TCRdb has only the in-frame clones, and not every one. The sample has about 190,000 clones; around 87% are singletons. The sequencing here drew on peripheral blood, taken on day 0 of MenACWY control vaccination. Receptor source: an adult in good health.

The genes are TRBV28 and TRBJ1-2, with D perhaps TRBD1 (5 bases). Germline CDR1 is MDHEN and CDR2 is SYDVKM. Trimming stripped 1 base from V and 7 bases from J, with 13 bases between. The length of the CDR3 is 14 residues. This CDR3 is CASSLSARGSGYTF. DNA for the CDR3: TGTGCCAGCAGTTTATCGGCTCGGGGGTCTGGCTACACCTTC.

J is TRBJ2-6 and V is TRBV21-1. TRBV21-1 is designated a pseudogene. The CDR3 has 15 residues. CDR3 in amino acids: CASNLDLFGANVLTF. CDR3 nucleotides: TGTGCCAGCAATTTGGACCTCTTTGGGGCCAACGTCCTGACTTTC.

In nucleotides, the CDR3 is TGTGCCAGCAGTTTATTACTGGGAGTCTCAGGCGAGCAGTACTTC. It yields the protein CASSLLLGVSGEQYF. The chain is built from TRBV28 and TRBJ2-7, with a possible D match to TRBD2 (5 bases). This CDR3 is 15 amino acids long. From germline, CDR1 is MDHEN and CDR2 SYDVKM. The ends were cut back, 1 base at V and 6 bases at J, with 16 bases in the middle.

The chain recombines TRBV6-4 with TRBJ2-5; TRBD1 is a possible D gene (6 bases). Germline V CDR1 and CDR2: MRHNA, SNTAGT. V was shortened by 8 bases and J by 5 bases, with 21 bases between the two germline ends. This CDR3 spans 15 amino acids. In DNA, the CDR3 is TGTGCCAGCGCCCGGGACACAGGGCCGTTGGAGACCCAGTACTTC. Translated: CASARDTGPLETQYF.

DNA for the CDR3: TGTGCCACCAGTGCGGGAATTAGGCAAGCCTACAATGAGCAGTTCTTC. Its protein product is CATSAGIRQAYNEQFF. The chain joins TRBV24-1 to TRBJ2-1; D might be TRBD2 (5 bases). CDR1 is KGHDR, CDR2 SFDVKD, per germline. CDR3 length: 16 residues. V was shortened by 5 bases and J by 2 bases, with 15 bases between the two germline ends.

The chain carries TRBV6-5 and TRBJ2-1; D remains unclear. Germline lookup yields CDR1 MNHEY and CDR2 SVGAGI. V dropped 5 bases and J dropped 2 bases, with 13 bases sitting between them. The CDR3 sequence is 15 residues long. This chain's CDR3 is CASSRGGIPYNEQFF. DNA for the CDR3: TGTGCCAGCAGTCGCGGTGGAATCCCCTACAATGAGCAGTTCTTC.

V and J are TRBV6-5 and TRBJ1-2, with 7 bases lining up with TRBD1. V lost 6 bases to trimming and J lost 4 bases; unmatched junction nucleotides: 8. CDR3 length: 14 residues. Germline assignment: CDR1 MNHEY and CDR2 SVGAGI. The CDR3: CASRDGDRAYGYTF. CDR3 in DNA: TGTGCCAGCAGGGACGGAGACAGGGCCTATGGCTACACCTTC.

The V gene is TRBV20-1, the J gene TRBJ2-5, with D perhaps assigned TRBD1 or TRBD2 (5 bases each). This CDR3 has 15 amino acids. In germline, CDR1 is DFQATT, CDR2 SNEGSKA (reference sequence). V was trimmed by 3 bases and J by 1 base, leaving 15 bases between them. The CDR3 DNA is TGCAGTGCTAGTCTCACGGGGCAGGTCCAAGAGACCCAGTACTTC. Translating it yields CSASLTGQVQETQYF.

The chain employs TRBV27 and TRBJ1-1; TRBD1 aligns across 7 bases. Germline V lookup: CDR1 MNHEY, CDR2 SMNVEV (reference sequence). This CDR3 has 13 amino acids. The trim removed 5 bases at V and 5 bases at J, leaving 5 bases unmatched. CDR3 in DNA: TGTGCCAGCAGTCCGGGGACAGCAACTGAAGCTTTCTTT. Encoded protein: CASSPGTATEAFF.

This chain uses TRBV28 with TRBJ2-7, with D possibly called TRBD1 or TRBD2 (5 bases each). Trimming removed 7 bases from V and 8 bases from J, with 12 bases in between. CDR3 length: 11 amino acids. The germline CDR1 and CDR2 sequences are MDHEN and SYDVKM. The CDR3 here is CASTARDQQYF. The CDR3, as DNA: TGTGCCAGCACTGCGAGGGACCAGCAGTACTTC. Using reference TRBV28 and TRBJ2-7 for the parts outside the CDR3, the full variable domain is DVKVTQSSRYLVKRTGEKVFLECVQDMDHENMFWYRQDPGLGLRLIYFSYDVKMKEKGDIPEGYSVSREKKERFSLILESASTNQTSMYLCASTARDQQYFGPGTRLTVT.

V is TRBV5-5 and J is TRBJ1-2; 7 positions agree with TRBD1. The CDR3 length is 15 residues. The ends lost 0 bases at V and 6 bases at J; junction bases unmatched: 8. Germline V gene data show CDR1 as SGHKS and CDR2 as YYEKEE (reference sequence). CDR3 nucleotide sequence: TGTGCCAGCAGCTTGGCGACAGGGTGGAATGATGGCTACACCTTC. Its protein product is CASSLATGWNDGYTF.

The V gene is TRBV6-5, the J gene TRBJ2-6; no clear D gene. Trimming stripped 6 bases from V and 2 bases from J, with 2 bases between. CDR3 length equals 12 residues. CDR1 MNHEY and CDR2 SVGAGI come from the germline V gene. The CDR3 region is CASRAGANVLTF. The CDR3 region has the DNA TGTGCCAGCAGGGCTGGGGCCAACGTCCTGACTTTC.

This chain links TRBV19 with TRBJ2-7; 10 bases line up with TRBD2. This CDR3 contains 14 residues. CDR1 is LNHDA and CDR2 is SQIVND in the germline V gene (reference sequence). V was pared by 3 bases and J by 5 bases, with 4 bases of the junction left unmatched. The chain's CDR3 is CASSIFLAGDEQYF. The CDR3, as DNA: TGTGCCAGTAGTATCTTCCTAGCGGGAGACGAGCAGTACTTC.

This rearrangement joins TRBV15 to TRBJ1-5; tentatively, D is TRBD1 (6 bases). Per the germline V gene, CDR1 is LNHNV and CDR2 is YYDKDF (reference sequence). V was shortened by 2 bases and J by 3 bases, with 11 bases between the two germline ends. The CDR3 sequence is 15 residues long. The CDR3 protein is CATSRSRGINQPQHF. CDR3 DNA sequence: TGTGCCACCAGCAGATCCAGGGGAATCAATCAGCCCCAGCATTTT.

The chain employs TRBV6-5 and TRBJ2-7; D unresolved. Germline V gene sequence: CDR1 MNHEY, CDR2 SVGAGI. Trimming cost V 2 bases and J 3 bases, with 8 bases left between them. This CDR3 is 13 amino acids long. The CDR3 DNA is TGTGCCAGCAGTTACGGGGAAAACTACGAGCAGTACTTC. Amino acids: CASSYGENYEQYF.

The chain uses TRBV20-1 and TRBJ2-1; TRBD2 matches at 11 bases. CDR3 size: 14 residues. CDR1 and CDR2 from the germline V gene are DFQATT and SNEGSKA (reference sequence). With 3 bases clipped from V and 5 bases from J, the junction kept 3 bases outside the gene matches. The CDR3 sequence: CSASTSGRNNEQFF. Here the CDR3 DNA reads TGCAGTGCTAGTACTAGCGGGAGAAACAATGAGCAGTTCTTC.